This T cell receptor beta chain was found in a study of human T cells and chemical hapten exposure. At the level of the study: A 2 cm by 2 cm inner upper arm patch received 2% DPC for sensitization.

In its sample, this clonotype was seen many times. How the authors handled the data: Per sample, the median was around 100,000 TCRs, with values from around 25,000 to 690,000. One entry per CDR3 protein results from TCRdb running MiXCR on the RACE reads. The V and J calls were not made by the authors but by TCRdb's processing. The table records approximately 260,000 distinct CDR3 sequences, around 9.3% of them present only once. The time point: pre-sensitization, week 0. Specified treatment: therapeutic diphenylcyclopropenone sensitization with weekly scalp DPC. Germline V gives CDR1 MNHNS, CDR2 SASEGT. The CDR3 runs 12 residues. Trimming pared 2 bases from V and 7 bases from J, leaving 8 bases between.

The receptor was isolated from a woman in her thirties or forties with alopecia areata. Some clones in this sample may be carry-over from other donors' samples. The sequencing here drew on whole blood, taken in connection with sensitization to the hapten diphenylcyclopropenone (DPC). V is TRBV6-1 and J is TRBJ1-1, with D perhaps TRBD1 (5 bases). The CDR3 protein is CASSELGVEAFF. DNA for the CDR3: TGTGCCAGCAGTGAATTGGGGGTTGAAGCTTTCTTT.